This T cell receptor beta chain came from a study of Ad26.COV2.S vaccination and SARS-CoV-2 variants. Looking at the study overall: The trial was COV1001 and the donor's arm was Ad26.COV2.S. Ad26.COV2.S given intramuscularly, once or twice 56 days apart. Study-level findings and limits: Analyses of TCR breadth and depth may have underestimated total T cell responses.

Indicated treatment: about 20 received Ad26.COV2.S at low or high dose, single or two shots; 5 received placebo; per-sample allocation not given. Sampling was performed 63 days after the first vaccine or placebo injection. Aged 18-55 years, donor was enrolled in Boston in 2020. This table comes from immunoSEQ multiplex PCR, and its TCRdb copy is limited to in-frame clones, with some not included. The repertoire consists of some 290,000 clones, with 85% occurring once and the leading ten covering 2.1%. On this clone itself: Its antigen remains unknown.

CDR1 and CDR2 from the germline V gene are MNHEY and SMNVEV (reference sequence). Trimming took 3 bases from V and 5 from J, leaving 11 bases between them. The CDR3 spans 15 residues. This sequence originates from a person between 18 and 60 years old who received the Ad26.COV2.S COVID-19 vaccine or a placebo. The chain recombines TRBV27 with TRBJ1-6; D is uncertain. Specimen: peripheral blood, collected in a trial of Ad26.COV2.S vaccine versus placebo. CDR3 nucleotide sequence: TGTGCCAGCAGTTTCTTCGCAGAGAATAATTCACCCCTCCACTTT. Its protein is CASSFFAENNSPLHF.